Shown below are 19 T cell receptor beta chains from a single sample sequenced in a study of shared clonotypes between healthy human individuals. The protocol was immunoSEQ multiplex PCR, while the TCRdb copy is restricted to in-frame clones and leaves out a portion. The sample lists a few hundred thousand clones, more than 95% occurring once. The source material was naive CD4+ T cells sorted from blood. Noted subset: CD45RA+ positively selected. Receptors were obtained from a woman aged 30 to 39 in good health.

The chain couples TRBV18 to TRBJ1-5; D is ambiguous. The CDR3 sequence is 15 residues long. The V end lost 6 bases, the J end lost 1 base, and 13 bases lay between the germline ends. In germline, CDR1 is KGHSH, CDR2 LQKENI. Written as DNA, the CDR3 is TGTGCCAGCTCGCAATCGGACGGAAGCAATCAGCCCCAGCATTTT. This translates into CASSQSDGSNQPQHF.

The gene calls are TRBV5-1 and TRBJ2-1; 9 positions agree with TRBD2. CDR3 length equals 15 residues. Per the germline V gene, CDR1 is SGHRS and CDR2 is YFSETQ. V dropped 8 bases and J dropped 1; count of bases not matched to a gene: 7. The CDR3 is CASTAAGGSYNEQFF. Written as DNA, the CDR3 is TGCGCCAGTACAGCAGCGGGAGGTTCCTACAATGAGCAGTTCTTC.

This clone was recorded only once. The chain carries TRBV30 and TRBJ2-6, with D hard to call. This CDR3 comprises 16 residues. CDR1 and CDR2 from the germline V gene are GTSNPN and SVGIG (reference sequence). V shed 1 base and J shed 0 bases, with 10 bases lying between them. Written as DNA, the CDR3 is TGTGCCTGGAGTGGTGTCCGGATCTCTGGGGCCAACGTCCTGACTTTC. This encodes CAWSGVRISGANVLTF.

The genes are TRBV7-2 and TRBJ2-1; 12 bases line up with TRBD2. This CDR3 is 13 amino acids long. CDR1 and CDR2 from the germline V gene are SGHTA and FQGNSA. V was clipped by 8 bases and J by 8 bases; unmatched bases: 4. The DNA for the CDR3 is TGTGCCAGCGGGACTAGCGGGTTCTATGAGCAGTTCTTC. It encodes CASGTSGFYEQFF.

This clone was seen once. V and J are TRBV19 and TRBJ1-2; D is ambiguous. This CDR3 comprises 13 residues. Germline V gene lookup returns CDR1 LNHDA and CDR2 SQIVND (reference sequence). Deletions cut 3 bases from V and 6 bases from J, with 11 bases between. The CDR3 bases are TGTGCCAGTAGTATTGAAGGGTTCGATGGCTACACCTTC. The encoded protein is CASSIEGFDGYTF.

The CDR3 nucleotides are TGCGCCAGCAGCTTGTTGGCTAGCAGTCAAGAGACCCAGTACTTC. Protein: CASSLLASSQETQYF. The chain combines TRBV5-1 with TRBJ2-5; tentative D call: TRBD2 (5 bases). Between the trimmed V and J ends, which lost 1 base and 2 bases, there was a span of 12 bases. The CDR3 extends over 15 amino acids. Germline V gives CDR1 SGHRS, CDR2 YFSETQ.

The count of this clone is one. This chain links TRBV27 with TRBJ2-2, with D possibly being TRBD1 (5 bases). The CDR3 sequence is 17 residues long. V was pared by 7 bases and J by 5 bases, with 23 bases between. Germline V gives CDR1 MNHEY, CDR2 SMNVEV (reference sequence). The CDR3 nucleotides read TGTGCCAGCACCCAATCAGGCAGTTTAAGGGGAACCGGGGAGCTGTTTTTT. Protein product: CASTQSGSLRGTGELFF.

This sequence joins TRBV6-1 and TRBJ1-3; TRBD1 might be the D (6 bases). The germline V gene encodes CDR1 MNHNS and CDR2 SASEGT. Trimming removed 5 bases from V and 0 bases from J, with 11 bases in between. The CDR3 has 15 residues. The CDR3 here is CASSPDRTSGNTIYF. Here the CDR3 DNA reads TGTGCCAGCAGTCCCGACAGGACCTCTGGAAACACCATATATTTT.

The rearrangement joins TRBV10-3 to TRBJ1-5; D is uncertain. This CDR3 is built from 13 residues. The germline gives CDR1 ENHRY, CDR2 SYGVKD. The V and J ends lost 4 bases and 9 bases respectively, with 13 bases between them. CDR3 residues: CAISGETPGPQHF. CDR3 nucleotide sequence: TGTGCCATCAGTGGAGAGACTCCGGGGCCCCAGCATTTT.

The CDR3 spells CASSIGRTSGLDNEQFF. The CDR3 coding sequence is TGTGCCAGTAGTATAGGGAGGACTAGCGGGTTGGACAATGAGCAGTTCTTC. This sequence joins TRBV19 and TRBJ2-1; 11 nucleotides agree with TRBD2. With 1 base clipped from V and 5 bases from J, the junction kept 7 bases outside the gene matches. CDR1 and CDR2 from the germline V gene are LNHDA and SQIVND (reference sequence). The CDR3 has 17 amino acids.

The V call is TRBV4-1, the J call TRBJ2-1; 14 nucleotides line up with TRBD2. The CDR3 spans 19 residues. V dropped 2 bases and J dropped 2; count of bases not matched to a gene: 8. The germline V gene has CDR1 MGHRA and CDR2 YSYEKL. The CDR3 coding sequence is TGCGCCAGCAGCCAATGGGGACTAGCGGGAGTGGGGACCTACAATGAGCAGTTCTTC. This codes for CASSQWGLAGVGTYNEQFF.

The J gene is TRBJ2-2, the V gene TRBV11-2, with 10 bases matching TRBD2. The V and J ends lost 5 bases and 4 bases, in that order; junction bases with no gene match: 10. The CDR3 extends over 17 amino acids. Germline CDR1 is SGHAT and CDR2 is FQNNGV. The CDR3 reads CASSVLSGRAPTGELFF. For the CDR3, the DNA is TGTGCCAGCAGCGTCCTCAGCGGGAGGGCCCCCACCGGGGAGCTGTTTTTT.

In DNA form, the CDR3 reads TGTGCCAGCATAGACAGGGGGCGAGAGACCCAGTACTTC. Translating it yields CASIDRGRETQYF. This rearrangement joins TRBV6-5 to TRBJ2-5, with 10 positions matching TRBD1. CDR3 length: 13 residues. Germline lookup yields CDR1 MNHEY and CDR2 SVGAGI. The trim removed 7 bases at V and 4 bases at J, leaving 3 bases unmatched.

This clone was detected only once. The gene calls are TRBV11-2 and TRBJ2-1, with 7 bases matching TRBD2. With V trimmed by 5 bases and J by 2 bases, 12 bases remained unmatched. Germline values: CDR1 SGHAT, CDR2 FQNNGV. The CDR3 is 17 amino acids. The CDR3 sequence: CASSHRLAVNPYNEQFF. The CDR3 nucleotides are TGTGCCAGCAGCCACAGGCTAGCGGTGAACCCCTACAATGAGCAGTTCTTC. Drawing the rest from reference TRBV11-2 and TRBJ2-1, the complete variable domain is EAGVAQSPRYKIIEKRQSVAFWCNPISGHATLYWYQQILGQGPKLLIQFQNNGVVDDSQLPKDRFSAERLKGVDSTLKIQPAKLEDSAVYLCASSHRLAVNPYNEQFFGPGTRLTVL.

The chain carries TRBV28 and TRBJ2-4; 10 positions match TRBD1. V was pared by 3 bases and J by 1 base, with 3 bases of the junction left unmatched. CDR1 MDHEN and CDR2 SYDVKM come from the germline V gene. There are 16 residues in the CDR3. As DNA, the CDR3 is TGTGCCAGCAGTTTTGTGGACAGGGGGGCCAAAAACATTCAGTACTTC. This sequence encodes CASSFVDRGAKNIQYF.

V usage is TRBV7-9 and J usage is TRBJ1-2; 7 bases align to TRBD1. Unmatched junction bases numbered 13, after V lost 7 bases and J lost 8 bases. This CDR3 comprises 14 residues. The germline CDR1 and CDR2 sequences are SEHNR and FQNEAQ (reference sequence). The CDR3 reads CASNEQEGAGGYTF. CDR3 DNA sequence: TGTGCCAGCAACGAACAGGAGGGGGCAGGCGGCTACACCTTC. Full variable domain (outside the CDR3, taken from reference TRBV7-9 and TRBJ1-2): DTGVSQNPRHKITKRGQNVTFRCDPISEHNRLYWYRQTLGQGPEFLTYFQNEAQLEKSRLLSDRFSAERPKGSFSTLEIQRTEQGDSAMYLCASNEQEGAGGYTFGSGTRLTVV.

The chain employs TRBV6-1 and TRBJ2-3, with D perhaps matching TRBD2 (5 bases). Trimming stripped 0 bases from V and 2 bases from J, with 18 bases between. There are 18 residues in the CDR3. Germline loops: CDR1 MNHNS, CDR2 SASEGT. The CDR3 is CASSEALIVIAYTDTQYF. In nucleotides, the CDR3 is TGTGCCAGCAGTGAAGCCCTAATTGTAATAGCGTACACAGATACGCAGTATTTT.

The CDR3 loop is CASATSTDTQYF. CDR3 nucleotide sequence: TGTGCCAGTGCCACAAGCACAGATACGCAGTATTTT. The V gene is TRBV19, the J gene TRBJ2-3; D not resolved. This CDR3 is 12 amino acids long. Germline V lookup: CDR1 LNHDA, CDR2 SQIVND (reference sequence). V lost 8 bases and J lost 0, with 6 bases in between.

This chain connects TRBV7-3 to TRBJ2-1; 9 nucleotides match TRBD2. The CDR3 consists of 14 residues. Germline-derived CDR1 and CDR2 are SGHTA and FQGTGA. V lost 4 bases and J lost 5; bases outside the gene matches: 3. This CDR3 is CASSSGTSNNEQFF. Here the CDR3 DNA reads TGTGCCAGCAGCTCCGGGACTAGCAACAATGAGCAGTTCTTC. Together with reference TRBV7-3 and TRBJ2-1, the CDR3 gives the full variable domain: GAGVSQTPSNKVTEKGKYVELRCDPISGHTALYWYRQSLGQGPEFLIYFQGTGAADDSGLPNDRFFAVRPEGSVSTLKIQRTERGDSAVYLCASSSGTSNNEQFFGPGTRLTVL.